Below, 16 T cell receptor beta chains from the same sample are listed, as sequenced in a study of vaccination and CD4 T cells after COVID-19. The study sequenced cultured CD4+ T cell DNA using the Oncomine TCR Beta short-read assay. Each CDR3 protein gets one entry after TCRdb re-called the PCR reads with MiXCR. Of some 16,000 distinct CDR3 sequences in the sample, around 61% were seen once. Specified treatment: approximately 9-day PBMC culture with coronavirus spike peptide pools or control peptides (ViraFEST assay). Antigens of these TCRs are unknown. Material for sequencing was CD4+ T cells from blood, cultured in vitro. These receptor sequences come from a human donor who had recovered from COVID-19.

The CDR3 is CASSLSPNGPQHF. CDR3 in DNA: TGTGCCAGCAGTTTATCACCCAATGGGCCCCAGCATTTT. The V gene is TRBV12-3 or TRBV12-4, the J gene TRBJ1-5; D is ambiguous. V was cut by 2 bases and J by 9 bases, with 11 bases left in between. The CDR3 is 13 amino acids.

The chain is built from TRBV6-5 and TRBJ1-2; D gene uncertain. Germline CDR1 reads MNHEY; CDR2 reads SVGAGI. This CDR3 is 14 amino acids long. V gave up 2 bases and J gave up 10 bases, with 17 bases separating them. The chain's CDR3 is CASSYHDDLWDYTF. CDR3 coding DNA: TGTGCCAGCAGTTACCATGACGACCTCTGGGACTACACCTTC.

The V and J genes are TRBV18 and TRBJ2-7; 10 bases line up with TRBD1. The germline V gene has CDR1 KGHSH and CDR2 LQKENI. V was clipped by 3 bases and J by 2 bases; unmatched bases: 4. CDR3 length: 15 amino acids. This CDR3 reads CASSPGTGVTYEQYF. CDR3 nucleotide sequence: TGTGCCAGCTCACCTGGGACAGGGGTTACCTACGAGCAGTACTTC. The full variable domain, in which reference TRBV18 and TRBJ2-7 provide the parts outside the CDR3, is NAGVMQNPRHLVRRRGQEARLRCSPMKGHSHVYWYRQLPEEGLKFMVYLQKENIIDESGMPKERFSAEFPKEGPSILRIQQVVRGDSAAYFCASSPGTGVTYEQYFGPGTRLTVT.

This chain links TRBV20-1 with TRBJ2-3; no reliable D call. The CDR3 loop spans 13 amino acids. Looked up from germline, CDR1 is DFQATT and CDR2 is SNEGSKA (reference sequence). Trimming stripped 1 base from V and 7 bases from J, with 12 bases between. CDR3 in amino acids: CSARGVVPNTQYF. The CDR3 DNA is TGCAGTGCTAGAGGGGTTGTCCCGAATACGCAGTATTTT.

This clonotype showed up just once. This chain joins TRBV27 and TRBJ2-7, with D perhaps matching TRBD1 (5 bases). Germline V lookup: CDR1 MNHEY, CDR2 SMNVEV (reference sequence). V lost 1 base to trimming and J lost 5 bases, with 12 bases between them. The CDR3 runs 14 residues. The CDR3 nucleotides read TGTGCCAGCAGTTTATTATCAGGGTCGGACGAGCAGTACTTC. Translation: CASSLLSGSDEQYF.

The V and J genes are TRBV2 and TRBJ1-5; D is perhaps TRBD1 (5 bases). The CDR3 spans 15 residues. Germline-derived CDR1 and CDR2 are SNHLY and FYNNEI. The V gene lost 7 bases and the J gene lost 0 bases, with 13 bases spanning the gap. The CDR3 loop is CASKKTTASNQPQHF. CDR3 nucleotides: TGTGCCAGCAAGAAGACGACAGCTAGCAATCAGCCCCAGCATTTT. The full variable domain, completed using reference TRBV2 and TRBJ1-5, is EPEVTQTPSHQVTQMGQEVILRCVPISNHLYFYWYRQILGQKVEFLVSFYNNEISEKSEIFDDQFSVERPDGSNFTLKIRSTKLEDSAMYFCASKKTTASNQPQHFGDGTRLSIL.

The J gene is TRBJ2-1, the V gene TRBV3-1; the D gene is possibly TRBD1 (5 bases). CDR3 length equals 13 residues. The germline V gene encodes CDR1 LGHDT and CDR2 YNNKEL (reference sequence). Trimming left V 4 bases short and J 7 bases short, with 11 bases between. The CDR3, as DNA: TGTGCCAGCAGCCGACAGATTAAGAATGAGCAGTTCTTC. It is translated as CASSRQIKNEQFF.

The gene calls are TRBV20-1 and TRBJ1-2; 7 bases line up with TRBD1. CDR1 is DFQATT and CDR2 is SNEGSKA in the germline V gene (reference sequence). V trimming: 4 bases; J trimming: 0 bases; junction bases outside the gene matches: 11. The CDR3 length is 16 residues. The CDR3 region has the DNA TGCAGTGCTATCCACCCAGACAGGGAAGCTAACTATGGCTACACCTTC. It specifies CSAIHPDREANYGYTF.

V is TRBV12-3 or TRBV12-4 and J is TRBJ1-1; D is ambiguous. V was cut by 2 bases and J by 8 bases, with 15 bases left in between. This CDR3 region has 14 residues. The CDR3 DNA reads as TGTGCCAGCAGTTTATGGGCGAGGACGGCAGAAGCTTTCTTT. Amino acid sequence: CASSLWARTAEAFF.

The chain carries TRBV15 and TRBJ2-7; 12 nucleotides match TRBD2. Germline loops: CDR1 LNHNV, CDR2 YYDKDF (reference sequence). This CDR3 region has 17 residues. Germline trimming cut 1 base from V and 2 bases from J; bases unmatched to any gene: 6. DNA of the CDR3: TGTGCCACCAGCAGAGGACTAGCGGGGGCCTCCACCTACGAGCAGTACTTC. Amino acid sequence: CATSRGLAGASTYEQYF.

A few counts support this clonotype. The CDR3 DNA sequence: TGTGCCATCAGTGAGTCTCCAGGGTCATACGAGCAGTACTTC. The encoded protein is CAISESPGSYEQYF. The rearrangement links TRBV10-3 to TRBJ2-7; TRBD1 is a possible D gene (5 bases). Per germline, CDR1 ENHRY and CDR2 SYGVKD. V lost 0 bases and J 4 bases, leaving 10 bases between the germline ends. This CDR3 region has 14 residues.

V and J are TRBV28 and TRBJ1-2; TRBD1 might be the D (5 bases). This CDR3 has 14 amino acids. Germline CDR1 MDHEN, CDR2 SYDVKM. V was shortened by 6 bases and J by 6 bases, with 17 bases between the two germline ends. The CDR3, as DNA: TGTGCCAGCAGGTCAGGGTACCGATCGAATGGCTACACCTTC. Amino acid sequence: CASRSGYRSNGYTF.

V is TRBV7-3 and J is TRBJ1-2; 9 positions agree with TRBD1. CDR1 is SGHTA and CDR2 is FQGTGA in the germline V gene. J lost 8 bases, V lost 8 bases, and 9 bases had no gene match. The CDR3 extends over 13 amino acids. This CDR3 is CASGTGGAGGYTF. CDR3 bases: TGTGCCAGCGGTACAGGGGGCGCAGGGGGCTACACCTTC.

This clonotype showed up just a few times. The rearrangement links TRBV20-1 to TRBJ2-7, with 7 positions matching TRBD2. The length of the CDR3 is 17 residues. J lost 5 bases, V lost 3 bases, and 19 bases had no gene match. In germline, CDR1 is DFQATT, CDR2 SNEGSKA (reference sequence). The CDR3: CSARARMGGGSIHEQYF. The DNA for the CDR3 is TGCAGTGCTAGGGCCCGGATGGGAGGCGGGAGTATCCACGAGCAGTACTTC.

CDR3 amino acids: CASSLELTAVYGYTF. The CDR3 coding sequence is TGTGCCAGCAGCTTAGAGCTTACAGCTGTCTATGGCTACACCTTC. The chain couples TRBV11-2 to TRBJ1-2; D uncertain. Looked up from germline, CDR1 is SGHAT and CDR2 is FQNNGV. This CDR3 contains 15 residues. The V end lost 0 bases, the J end lost 4 bases, and 12 bases lay between the germline ends.

This chain connects TRBV2 to TRBJ2-5; D may be TRBD1 or TRBD2 (5 bases each). V was pared by 2 bases and J by 5 bases, with 33 bases between. This CDR3 has 21 amino acids. Germline CDR1 and CDR2: SNHLY and FYNNEI. The CDR3 reads CASSEPGRWGLGKNQRETQYF. In DNA form, the CDR3 reads TGTGCCAGCAGTGAACCCGGCAGATGGGGCCTAGGGAAAAATCAGCGGGAGACCCAGTACTTC.